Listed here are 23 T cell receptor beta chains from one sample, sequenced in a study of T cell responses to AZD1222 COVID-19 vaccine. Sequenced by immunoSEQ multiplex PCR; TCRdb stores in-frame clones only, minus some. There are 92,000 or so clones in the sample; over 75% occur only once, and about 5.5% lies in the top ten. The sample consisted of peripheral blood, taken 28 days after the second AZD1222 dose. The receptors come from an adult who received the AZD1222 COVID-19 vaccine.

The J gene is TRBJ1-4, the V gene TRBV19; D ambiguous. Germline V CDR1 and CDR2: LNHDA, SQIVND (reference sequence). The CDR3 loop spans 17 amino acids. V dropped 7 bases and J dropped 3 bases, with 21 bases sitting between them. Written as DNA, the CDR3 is TGTGCCAGTACCCCCACATCGATTAGCCTCCCTAATGAAAAACTGTTTTTT. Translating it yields CASTPTSISLPNEKLFF.

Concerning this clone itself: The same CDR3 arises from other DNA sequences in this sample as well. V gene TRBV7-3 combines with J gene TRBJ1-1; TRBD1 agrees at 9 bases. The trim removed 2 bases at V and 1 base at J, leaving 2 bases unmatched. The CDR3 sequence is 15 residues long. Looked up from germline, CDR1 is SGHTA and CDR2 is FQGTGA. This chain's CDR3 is CASSLQTGGNTEAFF. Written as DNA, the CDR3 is TGTGCCAGCAGCTTACAGACAGGGGGGAACACTGAAGCTTTCTTT.

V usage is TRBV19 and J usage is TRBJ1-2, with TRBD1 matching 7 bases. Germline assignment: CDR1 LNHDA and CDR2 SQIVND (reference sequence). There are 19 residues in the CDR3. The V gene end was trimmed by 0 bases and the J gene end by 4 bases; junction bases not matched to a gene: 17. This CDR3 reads CASSIDLRGQTKPAYGYTF. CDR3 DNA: TGTGCCAGTAGTATAGATCTGAGGGGACAGACTAAGCCAGCCTATGGCTACACCTTC.

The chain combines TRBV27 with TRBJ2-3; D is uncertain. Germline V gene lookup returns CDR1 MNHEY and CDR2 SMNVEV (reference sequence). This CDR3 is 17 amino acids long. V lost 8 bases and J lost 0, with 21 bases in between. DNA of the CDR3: TGTGCCAGCTCCATAAAGACGCTTTTCTCTAGCACAGATACGCAGTATTTT. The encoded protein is CASSIKTLFSSTDTQYF.

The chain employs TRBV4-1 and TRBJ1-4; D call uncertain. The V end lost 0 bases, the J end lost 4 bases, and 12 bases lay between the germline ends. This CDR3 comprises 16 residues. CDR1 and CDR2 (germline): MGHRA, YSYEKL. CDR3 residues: CASSQDGRELNEKLFF. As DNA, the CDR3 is TGCGCCAGCAGCCAAGATGGTAGGGAACTTAATGAAAAACTGTTTTTT.

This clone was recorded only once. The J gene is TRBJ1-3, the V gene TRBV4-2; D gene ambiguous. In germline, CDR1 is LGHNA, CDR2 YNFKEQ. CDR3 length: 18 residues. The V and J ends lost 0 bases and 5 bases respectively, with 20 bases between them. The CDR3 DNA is TGTGCCAGCAGCCAAGATCGGGCCCGGGGTGGGATGAGAAACACCATATATTTT. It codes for CASSQDRARGGMRNTIYF.

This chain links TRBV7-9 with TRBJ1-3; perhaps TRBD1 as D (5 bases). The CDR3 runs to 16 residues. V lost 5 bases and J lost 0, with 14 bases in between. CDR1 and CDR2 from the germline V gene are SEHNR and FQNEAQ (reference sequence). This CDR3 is CASSLSGTVSGNTIYF. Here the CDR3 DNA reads TGTGCCAGCAGCCTATCTGGGACGGTCTCTGGAAACACCATATATTTT.

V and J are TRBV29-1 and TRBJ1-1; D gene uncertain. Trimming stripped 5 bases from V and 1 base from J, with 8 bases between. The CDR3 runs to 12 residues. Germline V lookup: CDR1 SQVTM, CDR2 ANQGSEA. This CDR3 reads CSVLKGNTEAFF. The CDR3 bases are TGCAGCGTTTTAAAAGGGAACACTGAAGCTTTCTTT.

The CDR3 spells CSAGDRADGYTF. The CDR3 region has the DNA TGCAGCGCCGGCGACAGGGCTGATGGCTACACCTTC. The chain uses TRBV29-1 and TRBJ1-2, with 7 bases lining up with TRBD1. The V gene end was trimmed by 7 bases and the J gene end by 6 bases; junction bases not matched to a gene: 8. The CDR3 length is 12 residues. Per germline, CDR1 SQVTM and CDR2 ANQGSEA.

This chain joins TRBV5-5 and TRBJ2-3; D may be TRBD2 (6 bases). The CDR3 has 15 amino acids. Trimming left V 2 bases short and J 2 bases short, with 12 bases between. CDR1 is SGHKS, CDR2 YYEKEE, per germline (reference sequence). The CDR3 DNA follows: TGTGCCAGCAGCTTCGGGACTCAGACCACAGATACGCAGTATTTT. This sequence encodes CASSFGTQTTDTQYF. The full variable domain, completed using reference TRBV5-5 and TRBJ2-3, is DAGVTQSPTHLIKTRGQQVTLRCSPISGHKSVSWYQQVLGQGPQFIFQYYEKEERGRGNFPDRFSARQFPNYSSELNVNALLLGDSALYLCASSFGTQTTDTQYFGPGTRLTVL.

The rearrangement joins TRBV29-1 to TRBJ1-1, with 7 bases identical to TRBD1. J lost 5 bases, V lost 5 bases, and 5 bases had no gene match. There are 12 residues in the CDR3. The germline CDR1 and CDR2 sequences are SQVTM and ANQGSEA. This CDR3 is CSVLRGKTEAFF. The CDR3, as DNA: TGCAGCGTTCTCAGGGGGAAGACTGAAGCTTTCTTT.

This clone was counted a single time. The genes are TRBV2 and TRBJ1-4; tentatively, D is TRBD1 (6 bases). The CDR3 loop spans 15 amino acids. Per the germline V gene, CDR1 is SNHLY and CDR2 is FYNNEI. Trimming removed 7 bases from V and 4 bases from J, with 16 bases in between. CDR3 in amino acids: CASTKVGTSNEKLFF. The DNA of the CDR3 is TGTGCCAGCACCAAGGTGGGGACAAGTAATGAAAAACTGTTTTTT.

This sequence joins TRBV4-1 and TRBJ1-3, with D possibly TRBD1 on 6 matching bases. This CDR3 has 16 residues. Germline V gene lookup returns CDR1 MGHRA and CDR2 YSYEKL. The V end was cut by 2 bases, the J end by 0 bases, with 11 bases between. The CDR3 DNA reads TGCGCCAGCAGCCAAACGGACAGCGGCTCTGGAAACACCATATATTTT. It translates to CASSQTDSGSGNTIYF.

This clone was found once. CDR3: CASTIRAGSPLHF. Here the CDR3 DNA reads TGTGCCAGCACAATCCGGGCGGGGTCACCCCTCCACTTT. The V and J genes are TRBV27 and TRBJ1-6, with D unresolved. Germline lookup yields CDR1 MNHEY and CDR2 SMNVEV (reference sequence). V was shortened by 7 bases and J by 10 bases, with 14 bases between the two germline ends. The CDR3 has 13 residues.

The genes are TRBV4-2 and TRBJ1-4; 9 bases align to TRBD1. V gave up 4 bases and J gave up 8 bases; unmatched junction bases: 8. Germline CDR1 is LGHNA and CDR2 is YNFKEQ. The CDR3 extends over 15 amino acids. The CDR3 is CASSPAGQGGEKLFF. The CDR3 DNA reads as TGTGCCAGCAGCCCTGCGGGACAGGGTGGGGAAAAACTGTTTTTT.

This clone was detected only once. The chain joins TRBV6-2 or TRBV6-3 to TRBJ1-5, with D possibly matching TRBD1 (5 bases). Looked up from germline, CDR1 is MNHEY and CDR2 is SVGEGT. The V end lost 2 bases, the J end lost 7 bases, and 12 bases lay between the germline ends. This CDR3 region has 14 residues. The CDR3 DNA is TGTGCCAGCAGTTACGAGGCAGGGCGACAGCCCCAGCATTTT. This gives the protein CASSYEAGRQPQHF.

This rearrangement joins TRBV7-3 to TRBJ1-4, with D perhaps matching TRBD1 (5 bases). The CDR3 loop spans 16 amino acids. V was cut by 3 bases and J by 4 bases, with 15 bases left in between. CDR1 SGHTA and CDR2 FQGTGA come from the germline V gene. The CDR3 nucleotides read TGTGCCAGCAGCTTCAAAGGGGAAGGACTTAATGAAAAACTGTTTTTT. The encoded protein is CASSFKGEGLNEKLFF.

The CDR3 region is CASSPQTYSHGYTF. The DNA for the CDR3 is TGTGCCAGCAGCCCCCAGACCTATTCTCATGGCTACACCTTC. The gene calls are TRBV14 and TRBJ1-2; D not certain. The CDR3 covers 14 residues. Germline V lookup: CDR1 SGHDN, CDR2 FVKESK. V was cut by 4 bases and J by 6 bases, with 15 bases left in between.

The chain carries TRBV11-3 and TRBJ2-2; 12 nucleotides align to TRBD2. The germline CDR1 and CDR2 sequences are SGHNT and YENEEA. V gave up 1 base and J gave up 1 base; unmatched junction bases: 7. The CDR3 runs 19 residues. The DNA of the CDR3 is TGTGCCAGCAGCTTAGCCCTTGGACTAGCGGGGAGGAACACCGGGGAGCTGTTTTTT. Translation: CASSLALGLAGRNTGELFF. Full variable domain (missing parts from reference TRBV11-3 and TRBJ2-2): EAGVVQSPRYKIIEKKQPVAFWCNPISGHNTLYWYLQNLGQGPELLIRYENEEAVDDSQLPKDRFSAERLKGVDSTLKIQPAELGDSAVYLCASSLALGLAGRNTGELFFGEGSRLTVL.

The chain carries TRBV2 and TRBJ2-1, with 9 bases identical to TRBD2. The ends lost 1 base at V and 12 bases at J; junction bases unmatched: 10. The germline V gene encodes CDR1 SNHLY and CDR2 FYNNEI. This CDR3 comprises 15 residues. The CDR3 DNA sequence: TGTGCCAGCAGTGAAGGGCGGGGGGGCATGTCGTCGCAGTTCTTC. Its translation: CASSEGRGGMSSQFF.

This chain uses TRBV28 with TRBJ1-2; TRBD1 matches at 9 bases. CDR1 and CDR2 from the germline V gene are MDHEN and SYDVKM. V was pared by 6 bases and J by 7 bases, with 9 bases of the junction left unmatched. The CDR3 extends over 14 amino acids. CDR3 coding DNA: TGTGCCAGCAGACGACCCGGGACAGGGATTGGCTACACCTTC. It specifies CASRRPGTGIGYTF.

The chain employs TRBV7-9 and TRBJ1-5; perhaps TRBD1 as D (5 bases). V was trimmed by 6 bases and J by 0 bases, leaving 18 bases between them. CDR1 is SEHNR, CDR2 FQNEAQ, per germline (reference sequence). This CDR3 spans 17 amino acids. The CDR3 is CASSLGTPIYSNQPQHF. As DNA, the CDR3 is TGTGCCAGCAGTCTAGGGACTCCAATTTATAGCAATCAGCCCCAGCATTTT.

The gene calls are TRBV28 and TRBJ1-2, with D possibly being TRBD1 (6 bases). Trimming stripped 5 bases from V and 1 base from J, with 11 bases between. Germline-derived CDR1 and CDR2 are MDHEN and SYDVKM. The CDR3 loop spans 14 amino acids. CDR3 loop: CASSLRTVNYGYTF. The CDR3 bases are TGTGCCAGCAGTCTACGGACAGTTAACTATGGCTACACCTTC.